One TCR beta chain is described in this entry. The target of this receptor is not known. Base qualities were left out, and no much larger clone turns up one base away. This sample stems from a study of T-cell memory formation after mild COVID-19 (dated by TCRdb to 2020 to 2022). In the study overall: Most TCR sequence clusters were specific to one of the two donors. In a couple of donors, T-cell clones that expanded and contracted after mild COVID-19 were tracked by sequencing TCRalpha and TCRbeta repertoires over time. Two young, previously healthy adult volunteers, one female and one male, were included in the cohort.

The germline V gene sets CDR1 to SGHRS and CDR2 to YFSETQ. V is cut back by 0 bases and J by 0 bases, with 5 bases in the junction unmatched. The cysteine opens and the phenylalanine closes a CDR3 of 17 amino acids. Just CDR3 DNA is preserved here, 51 bases in frame from base 1. Sequencing instrument: Illumina NovaSeq 6000. Using 5'RACE with constant-segment primers, TCRalpha and TCRbeta cDNA libraries were constructed, with sample barcodes and unique molecular identifiers added in the process. Trizol reagent was used to extract RNA from every sample. Library amplification was performed in two PCR steps, and a second sample barcode and Illumina TruSeq adapters were introduced in the second step. The libraries were sequenced on an Illumina NovaSeq using 2 x 150 bp paired-end reads. Per the original workflow: Reads were demultiplexed and collapsed into UMI-guided consensus sequences with migec v1.2.7. Using mixcr v2.1.11, the UMI consensuses were aligned to TRA and TRB V and J templates and assembled into clonotypes. A clonotype was counted as expanded or contracted only if both edgeR and NoisET called the change significant, with noise models trained on biological replicates. edgeR calls used a false discovery rate-adjusted p below 0.01 and a log2 fold-change threshold of 1. As an exploratory analysis of dynamics, max-normalized trajectories of the 1000 most abundant clonotypes were examined with PCA combined with hierarchical clustering. Separately sequenced CD4+ and CD8+ repertoires were used to assign the CD4 or CD8 phenotype of responding clones. The public sequencing data were trimmed at Q25 with fastp and processed into clonotypes with MiXCR by TCRdb, which kept only in-frame beta chains. One record per CDR3 amino acid sequence lists the most common genes and DNA. TCRdb's processing, not the authors' own work, is the source of the V and J calls. This sample has 150,000 to 200,000 distinct CDR3 sequences in its table, and approximately 10% of those were observed once. The biggest ten clones account for roughly 3.8% of the sample.

Results and caveats for the whole study, not just this receptor: Only a couple of mild cases were covered by the study, and larger cohorts that include severe cases with pre-infection samples were considered necessary. Contracting CD4+ clones turned up mainly in the CM and EM memory subsets, whereas EMRA was where CD8+ clones were enriched. Balanced CD4/CD8 phenotypes were observed for clones contracting from day 15 to 85, whereas a bias towards CD4+ was observed for a second wave of clones expanding from day 15 to 37. The detection of some responding clones in pre-infection memory suggests that pre-existing cross-reactive memory T cells joined the SARS-CoV-2 response. Whether the second-wave clones peaking on day 37 were SARS-CoV-2 specific was not confirmed.

Ficoll-Paque density gradient centrifugation was used to isolate PBMCs. The source of this sequence is a man aged 18 to 29 who had mild COVID-19 (a few samples of this study predate the infection). The sample titles of this study are shuffled in the database, so cell type and time point are left out; the donor was told from shared clones. The sample consisted of PBMCs or a T cell subset sorted from them (not recorded which). This chain is built from TRBV5-1 and TRBJ1-4; TRBD1 lines up with 7 middle nucleotides. The CDR3 loop reads CASSLGGQATTNEKLFF. The DNA is as follows: TGCGCCAGCAGCTTGGGAGGACAGGCGACAACTAATGAAAAACTGTTTTTT.